This entry lists 21 T cell receptor beta chains sequenced from one sample in a study of naive and memory T cell subsets. These receptors have no identified antigens. The beta constant-region primer was an equimolar mix of two oligonucleotides covering TRBC1 and TRBC2. Ligated cDNA was amplified by four rounds of PCR with nested alpha and beta constant-region primers and SP2. MiXCR was run by TCRdb on the UMI-ligation and nested PCR reads, yielding one entry per CDR3 protein. The sample yields over 100,000 distinct CDR3 sequences, about 14% seen once. Whole-study results and caveats: Possibly reflecting memory cells re-expressing CD45RA, a few larger clonotypes occurred in naive repertoires, especially CD8.

The source material was naive CD8+ T cells from blood. The receptors originated from a human donor in good health.

This chain links TRBV6-5 with TRBJ1-1; tentative D call: TRBD1 (5 bases). CDR1 and CDR2 (germline): MNHEY, SVGAGI. The CDR3 length is 15 residues. The V end lost 5 bases, the J end lost 4 bases, and 17 bases lay between the germline ends. CDR3 loop: CASSPAYGRGTEAFF. The CDR3, as DNA: TGTGCCAGCAGTCCCGCGTATGGGAGGGGCACTGAAGCTTTCTTT.

This sequence joins TRBV4-1 and TRBJ2-1, with D perhaps being TRBD1 or TRBD2 (6 bases each). There are 17 residues in the CDR3. V dropped 1 base and J dropped 3 bases, with 16 bases sitting between them. Germline CDR1 is MGHRA and CDR2 is YSYEKL. CDR3 amino acids: CASSQAGSGANYNEQFF. DNA of the CDR3: TGCGCCAGCAGCCAAGCTGGTTCGGGGGCTAACTACAATGAGCAGTTCTTC.

The genes are TRBV5-5 and TRBJ2-7, with 9 bases that match TRBD1. The CDR3 sequence is 17 residues long. Trimming removed 4 bases from V and 0 bases from J; junction bases left unmatched: 11. Germline V gives CDR1 SGHKS, CDR2 YYEKEE (reference sequence). The CDR3 here is CASSPGRTGASSYEQYF. The CDR3 DNA is TGTGCCAGCAGCCCCGGGAGGACAGGGGCGAGCTCCTACGAGCAGTACTTC. Full variable domain (missing parts from reference TRBV5-5 and TRBJ2-7): DAGVTQSPTHLIKTRGQQVTLRCSPISGHKSVSWYQQVLGQGPQFIFQYYEKEERGRGNFPDRFSARQFPNYSSELNVNALLLGDSALYLCASSPGRTGASSYEQYFGPGTRLTVT.

This clonotype showed up just once. The CDR3 reads CASSQVGGWNTEAFF. Here the CDR3 DNA reads TGTGCCAGCAGCCAAGTCGGAGGATGGAACACTGAAGCTTTCTTT. This chain connects TRBV14 to TRBJ1-1; D gene ambiguous. Trimming shortened V by 1 base and J by 1 base, and 10 bases separated the two germline ends. There are 15 residues in the CDR3. CDR1 SGHDN and CDR2 FVKESK come from the germline V gene.

In its sample, this clonotype was seen a few times. J is TRBJ2-6 and V is TRBV15; D is uncertain. CDR1 and CDR2 from the germline V gene are LNHNV and YYDKDF (reference sequence). V dropped 1 base and J dropped 0 bases, with 10 bases sitting between them. The CDR3 loop spans 17 amino acids. The DNA of the CDR3 is TGTGCCACCAGCAGAGCTTACGAGAGCTCTGGGGCCAACGTCCTGACTTTC. Translating it yields CATSRAYESSGANVLTF.

This clonotype was recorded a few times. V and J are TRBV4-2 and TRBJ2-1; 8 bases are a match to TRBD2. CDR3 size: 13 residues. Trimming cost V 4 bases and J 10 bases; bases outside gene matches: 6. Germline lookup yields CDR1 LGHNA and CDR2 YNFKEQ. Written as DNA, the CDR3 is TGTGCCAGCAGCCGGGCGGGGGGTAAGGAGCAGTTCTTC. It is translated as CASSRAGGKEQFF.

The chain is built from TRBV24-1 and TRBJ2-1; D may be TRBD2 (6 bases). CDR1 KGHDR and CDR2 SFDVKD come from the germline V gene. Trimming took off 9 bases at V and 0 bases at J, with 14 bases between the two ends. The CDR3 totals 15 residues. The CDR3 DNA reads TGTGCCACCTCAGGGACGGGGGACTCCTACAATGAGCAGTTCTTC. This sequence encodes CATSGTGDSYNEQFF.

This clonotype was counted at least ten times. The chain uses TRBV7-2 and TRBJ2-1; 7 nucleotides line up with TRBD2. V was clipped by 5 bases and J by 5 bases; unmatched bases: 6. Germline V lookup: CDR1 SGHTA, CDR2 FQGNSA. The CDR3 has 14 residues. The CDR3 DNA is TGTGCCAGCAGCCCTTGGACTAGTCACAATGAGCAGTTCTTC. Its protein is CASSPWTSHNEQFF.

This clonotype was recorded a few times. CDR3 protein: CASSVGSGYQPQHF. CDR3 coding DNA: TGTGCCAGCAGTGTAGGTTCAGGTTATCAGCCCCAGCATTTT. J is TRBJ1-5 and V is TRBV2, with no clear D. Germline V gene sequence: CDR1 SNHLY, CDR2 FYNNEI. The V and J ends lost 4 bases and 5 bases respectively, with 12 bases between them. This CDR3 is 14 amino acids long.

The DNA for the CDR3 is TGTGCCAGCAGTAGACAAATTTACCAAGAGACCCAGTACTTC. Its protein product is CASSRQIYQETQYF. The gene calls are TRBV6-5 and TRBJ2-5, with D hard to call. The length of the CDR3 is 14 residues. The germline V gene encodes CDR1 MNHEY and CDR2 SVGAGI. Trimming stripped 5 bases from V and 0 bases from J, with 10 bases between.

This clonotype came up many times. This chain connects TRBV21-1 to TRBJ2-1; TRBD1, the table's D call, lacks a check against the DNA. TRBV21-1 is classified as a pseudogene. The CDR3 is made up of 16 amino acids. CDR3 loop: CASSKERGQGANEQFF. CDR3 DNA: TGTGCCAGCAGCAAAGAGCGGGGACAGGGGGCAAATGAGCAGTTCTTC.

The chain links TRBV12-5 to TRBJ2-1; D possibly corresponds to TRBD1 (6 bases). Germline V gives CDR1 LGHNT, CDR2 FRNRAP. V was shortened by 4 bases and J by 2 bases, with 15 bases between the two germline ends. The CDR3 is 16 amino acids. The DNA for the CDR3 is TGTGCTAGTGGTTCCATACAGGGTTCGACCTACAATGAGCAGTTCTTC. Protein product: CASGSIQGSTYNEQFF. The full variable domain, in which reference TRBV12-5 and TRBJ2-1 provide the parts outside the CDR3, is DARVTQTPRHKVTEMGQEVTMRCQPILGHNTVFWYRQTMMQGLELLAYFRNRAPLDDSGMPKDRFSAEMPDATLATLKIQPSEPRDSAVYFCASGSIQGSTYNEQFFGPGTRLTVL.

This clonotype has only a few counts. The V and J genes are TRBV5-1 and TRBJ2-7; D is possibly TRBD2 (5 bases). Germline values: CDR1 SGHRS, CDR2 YFSETQ. The CDR3 has 11 residues. The V end lost 6 bases, the J end lost 7 bases, and 11 bases lay between the germline ends. The CDR3 loop reads CASTLRGEQYF. The CDR3 region has the DNA TGCGCCAGCACTCTACGCGGGGAGCAGTACTTC.

This clonotype was picked up a small number of times. The rearrangement uses TRBV27 and TRBJ2-1; TRBD2 matches 7 bases. CDR3 length: 13 residues. Germline CDR1 MNHEY, CDR2 SMNVEV (reference sequence). V dropped 3 bases and J dropped 6; count of bases not matched to a gene: 2. The CDR3 DNA reads TGTGCCAGCAGTTTTGGACTAGGCAATGAGCAGTTCTTC. It is translated as CASSFGLGNEQFF.

J is TRBJ2-5 and V is TRBV5-6; 13 bases map to TRBD2. Trimming removed 4 bases from V and 1 base from J; junction bases left unmatched: 4. Germline loops: CDR1 SGHDT, CDR2 YYEEEE. The CDR3 length is 16 residues. The CDR3 DNA is TGTGCCAGCAGCCTCCGACTAGCGGGGGGCCAAGAGACCCAGTACTTC. This encodes CASSLRLAGGQETQYF.

This clonotype was counted a few times. The gene calls are TRBV12-3 or TRBV12-4 and TRBJ2-6; 10 bases align to TRBD1. J lost 2 bases, V lost 4 bases, and 8 bases had no gene match. CDR3 length: 18 residues. CDR3 in amino acids: CASSSWTGGLTGANVLTF. The CDR3 DNA follows: TGTGCCAGCAGTTCCTGGACAGGGGGTTTGACTGGGGCCAACGTCCTGACTTTC.

In its sample, this clonotype was seen a few times. This chain connects TRBV13 to TRBJ1-2; tentative D call: TRBD1 (5 bases). CDR3 length equals 16 residues. Germline V gives CDR1 PRHDT, CDR2 FYEKMQ (reference sequence). Deletions cut 4 bases from V and 5 bases from J, with 20 bases between. The CDR3 DNA is TGTGCCAGCAGCTCAACCGGGACCCCGCTGGGGTATGGCTACACCTTC. Protein product: CASSSTGTPLGYGYTF.

This clonotype was picked up many times. This chain connects TRBV6-5 to TRBJ1-1; no firm D call. This CDR3 is built from 14 residues. Germline CDR1 is MNHEY and CDR2 is SVGAGI. Trimming removed 8 bases at V and 8 bases at J, with 21 bases between. The CDR3 DNA sequence: TGTGCCAGCTTCTTGCTCCCCGGAGACCTGGAAGCTTTCTTT. This encodes CASFLLPGDLEAFF.

This chain uses TRBV6-2 or TRBV6-3 with TRBJ1-5; D is uncertain. Trimming shortened V by 3 bases and J by 6 bases, and 12 bases separated the two germline ends. Germline V gene data show CDR1 as MNHEY and CDR2 as SVGEGT. This CDR3 is built from 14 residues. CDR3 protein: CASSYRTGGQPQHF. The CDR3 bases are TGTGCCAGCAGTTATCGGACGGGAGGTCAGCCCCAGCATTTT.

The V and J genes are TRBV7-9 and TRBJ2-1; TRBD2 matches at 7 bases. Germline-derived CDR1 and CDR2 are SEHNR and FQNEAQ (reference sequence). V was pared by 2 bases and J by 7 bases, with 11 bases of the junction left unmatched. The CDR3 totals 16 residues. The CDR3 sequence is CASSLRDYGTNNEQFF. In DNA form, the CDR3 reads TGTGCCAGCAGCTTACGGGACTACGGTACTAATAATGAGCAGTTCTTC.

The V gene is TRBV12-3 or TRBV12-4, the J gene TRBJ2-1; tentatively, D is TRBD1 or TRBD2 (6 bases each). The V and J ends lost 6 bases and 10 bases respectively, with 16 bases between them. The CDR3 sequence is 13 residues long. As DNA, the CDR3 is TGTGCCAGCAGAACACAGGGAAGCGGGGAGCAGTTCTTC. Its protein is CASRTQGSGEQFF.